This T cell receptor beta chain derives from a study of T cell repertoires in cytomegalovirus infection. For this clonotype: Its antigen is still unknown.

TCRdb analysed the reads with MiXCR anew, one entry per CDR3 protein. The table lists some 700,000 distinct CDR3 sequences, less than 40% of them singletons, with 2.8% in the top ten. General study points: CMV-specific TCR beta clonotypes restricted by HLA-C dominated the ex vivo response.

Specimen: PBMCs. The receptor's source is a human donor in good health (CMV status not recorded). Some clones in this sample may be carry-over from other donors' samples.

CDR3 bases: TGTGCCAGCAGCCTGCCAGGGACCACTGAAGCTTTCTTT. Translated: CASSLPGTTEAFF. The rearrangement uses TRBV3-1 and TRBJ1-1; maybe TRBD1 (5 bases). Germline V gene data show CDR1 as LGHDT and CDR2 as YNNKEL (reference sequence). Trimming removed 4 bases at V and 4 bases at J, with 10 bases between. CDR3 length: 13 amino acids.